The sequence of this TCR beta chain was determined in a study of PD-1 blockade in classical Hodgkin lymphoma. Study-wide findings and caveats: Reported findings placed baseline TCR diversity lower in newly diagnosed patients (compared with healthy donors).

Trimming stripped 6 bases from V and 0 bases from J, with 21 bases between. The CDR3 has 18 residues. CDR1 and CDR2 from the germline V gene are LGHNA and YSLEER. The data were produced by immunoSEQ multiplex PCR, yet TCRdb's version contains in-frame clones alone and is incomplete. The sample records around 45,000 clones, 60% to 75% being singletons. This clone was found a few times. The antigen is not known. Patients all relapsed after autologous stem cell transplantation, and there was variation in brentuximab vedotin exposure. V is TRBV4-3 and J is TRBJ1-5; D might be TRBD1 (5 bases). Source: peripheral blood mononuclear cells (PBMCs), taken at baseline. This receptor was taken from a human donor with classical Hodgkin lymphoma. The CDR3 region has the DNA TGCGCCAGCAGACCTACTGGAGGGGCGCTTACTAGCAATCAGCCCCAGCATTTT. It yields the protein CASRPTGGALTSNQPQHF.